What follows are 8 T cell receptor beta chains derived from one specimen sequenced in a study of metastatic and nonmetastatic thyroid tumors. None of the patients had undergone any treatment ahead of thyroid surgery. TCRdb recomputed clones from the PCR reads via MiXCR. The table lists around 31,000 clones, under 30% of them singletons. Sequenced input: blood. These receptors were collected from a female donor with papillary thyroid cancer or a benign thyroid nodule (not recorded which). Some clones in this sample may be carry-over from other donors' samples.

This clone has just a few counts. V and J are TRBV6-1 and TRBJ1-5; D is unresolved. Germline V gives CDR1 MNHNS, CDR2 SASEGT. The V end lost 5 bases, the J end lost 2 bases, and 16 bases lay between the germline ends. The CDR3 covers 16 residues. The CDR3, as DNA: TGTGCCAGCAGTCCCCATGGCGACCTTGGCAATCAGCCCCAGCATTTT. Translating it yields CASSPHGDLGNQPQHF.

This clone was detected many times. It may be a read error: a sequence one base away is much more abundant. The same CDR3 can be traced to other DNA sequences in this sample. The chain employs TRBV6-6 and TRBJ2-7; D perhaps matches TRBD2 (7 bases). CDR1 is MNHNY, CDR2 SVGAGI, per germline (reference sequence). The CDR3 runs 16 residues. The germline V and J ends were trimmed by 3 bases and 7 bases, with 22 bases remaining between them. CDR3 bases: TGTGCCAGCAGTTATTCTCGGGGGGCGGGGGTTAGGGAGCAGTACTTC. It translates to CASSYSRGAGVREQYF.

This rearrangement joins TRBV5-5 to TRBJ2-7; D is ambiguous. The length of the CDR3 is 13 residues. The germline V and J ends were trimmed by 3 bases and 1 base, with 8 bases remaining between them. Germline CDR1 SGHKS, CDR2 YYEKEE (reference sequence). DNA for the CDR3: TGTGCCAGCAGCTCTGGAGTGTCCTACGAGCAGTACTTC. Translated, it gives CASSSGVSYEQYF.

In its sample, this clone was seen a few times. CDR3: CATSAYTGELFF. CDR3 bases: TGTGCCACCAGTGCCTACACCGGGGAGCTGTTTTTT. The V call is TRBV24-1, the J call TRBJ2-2; D not certain. CDR1 and CDR2 (germline): KGHDR, SFDVKD. Trimming cost V 5 bases and J 3 bases, with 3 bases left between them. The CDR3 contains 12 residues.

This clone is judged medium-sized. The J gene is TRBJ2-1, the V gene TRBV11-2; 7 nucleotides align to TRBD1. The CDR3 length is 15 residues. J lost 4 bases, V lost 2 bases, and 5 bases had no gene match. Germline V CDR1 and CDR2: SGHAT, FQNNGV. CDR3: CASSLPGQTYNEQFF. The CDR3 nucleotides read TGTGCCAGCAGCTTACCGGGACAGACGTACAATGAGCAGTTCTTC.

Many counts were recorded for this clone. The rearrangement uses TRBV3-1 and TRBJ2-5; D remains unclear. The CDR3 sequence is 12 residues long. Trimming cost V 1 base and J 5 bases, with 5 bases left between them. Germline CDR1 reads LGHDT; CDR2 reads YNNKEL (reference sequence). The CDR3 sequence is CASSQAVETQYF. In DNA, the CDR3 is TGTGCCAGCAGCCAAGCCGTGGAGACCCAGTACTTC.

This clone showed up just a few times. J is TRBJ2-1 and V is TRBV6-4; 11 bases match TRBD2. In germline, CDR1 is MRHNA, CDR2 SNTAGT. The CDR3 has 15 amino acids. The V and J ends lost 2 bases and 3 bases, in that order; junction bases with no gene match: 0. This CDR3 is CASSDGTSGYNEQFF. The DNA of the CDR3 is TGTGCCAGCAGTGACGGGACTAGCGGCTACAATGAGCAGTTCTTC.

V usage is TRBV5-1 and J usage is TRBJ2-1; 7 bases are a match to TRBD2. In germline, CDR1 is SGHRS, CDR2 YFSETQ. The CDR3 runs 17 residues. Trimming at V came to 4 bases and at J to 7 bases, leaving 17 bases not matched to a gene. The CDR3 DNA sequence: TGCGCCAGCAGCCTCAGGGCGGGAGCGGGAAAGGAGAATGAGCAGTTCTTC. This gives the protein CASSLRAGAGKENEQFF.